The clone carrying this TCR beta chain has a count of ten or more. Antigen: not known. The CDR3 consists of 14 residues. V was trimmed by 3 bases and J by 3 bases, leaving 11 bases between them. The V gene's germline CDR1 is MNHEY and CDR2 SMNVEV (reference sequence). Authors of the study amplified TCR beta CDR3 regions from RNA transcripts. HTBI primers were the set used in a first-round RT-PCR of the TCR CDR3. TCRdb passed the multiplex PCR reads through MiXCR, listing each CDR3 protein once. The sample records roughly 530,000 distinct CDR3 sequences, about a sixth being singletons. The sample originates from a study of T cells in Graves' hyperthyroidism and ophthalmopathy. Study-level findings and limits: Within blood appeared most thyroid clonotypes that had expanded above 0.001.

V and J are TRBV27 and TRBJ1-1; D call uncertain. The receptor's source is a woman between 18 and 29 years old with Graves' ophthalmopathy. Sequenced sample: blood. CDR3: CASSFDGPDTEAFF. DNA of the CDR3: TGTGCCAGCAGTTTCGACGGGCCGGACACTGAAGCTTTCTTT.